This TCR beta chain was documented in a study of radiotherapy plus CTLA-4 blockade in lung cancer. V was pared by 0 bases and J by 4 bases, with 9 bases between. The CDR3 extends over 14 amino acids. Germline V gives CDR1 LNHNV, CDR2 YYDKDF (reference sequence). Using immunoSEQ multiplex PCR, the repertoire was profiled, and TCRdb retains in-frame clones only, with some absent. The top ten hold roughly 15% of the sample, which has 55,000 to 85,000 clones, approximately 76% seen once. This clone has only a few counts. The sample here was peripheral blood, taken from a patient treated with radiotherapy plus ipilimumab. The chain combines TRBV15 with TRBJ2-5, with a tentative D call TRBD1 (6 bases). The source of this sequence is a human donor with non-small cell lung cancer whose response to radiotherapy plus ipilimumab could not be evaluated. Some clones in this sample may be carry-over from other donors' samples. The CDR3 region is CATSRDLQGETQYF. The CDR3 DNA follows: TGTGCCACCAGCAGAGATCTACAGGGAGAGACCCAGTACTTC. Together with reference TRBV15 and TRBJ2-5, the CDR3 gives the full variable domain: DAMVIQNPRYQVTQFGKPVTLSCSQTLNHNVMYWYQQKSSQAPKLLFHYYDKDFNNEADTPDNFQSRRPNTSFCFLDIRSPGLGDTAMYLCATSRDLQGETQYFGPGTRLLVL.